This T cell receptor beta chain originates from a study of T-cell memory formation after mild COVID-19. A single record per CDR3 protein comes from TCRdb applying MiXCR to the 5' RACE reads. The sample holds about 110,000 distinct CDR3 sequences; around 12% are singletons and the top ten take 25% to 35%. Concerning this clonotype: Its antigen remains unknown.

V was trimmed by 7 bases and J by 8 bases, leaving 18 bases between them. This CDR3 has 14 residues. Whole-study results and caveats: Later expanders leaned toward CD4+, whereas clones contracting from day 15 to 85 were balanced CD4/CD8.

The chain links TRBV12-3 or TRBV12-4 to TRBJ2-1, with D tentatively TRBD2 (5 bases). The receptor was isolated from an adult woman who had mild COVID-19 (a few samples of this study predate the infection). Cell type and time point are not known. The sequencing sample was made of PBMCs or a T cell subset sorted from them (not recorded which). CDR3 loop: CASIPSGGFDEQFF. Here the CDR3 DNA reads TGTGCCAGCATTCCAAGTGGAGGTTTCGATGAGCAGTTCTTC.